This TCR beta chain appears in the sequencing data of a study of blood T cell repertoires in COVID-19. On the study more broadly: Italy, Spain and the United States were the sources of the convalescent and acute COVID-19 samples.

In the original workflow: Estimation of nucleated cell counts relied on the amplification of reference gene primers. Method: immunoSEQ multiplex PCR; TCRdb's copy keeps in-frame clones and lacks some. V and J calls plus clone size are reproduced from that table; the DNA served to infer D and trimming. The table lists approximately 220,000 clones, 85% of them singletons. Trimming took 6 bases from V and 0 from J; bases not matched to a gene: 5. The CDR3 runs to 16 residues. The germline V gene encodes CDR1 SGHAT and CDR2 FQNNGV. Participants had their cohort set by participant-reported clinical history.

The clonotype comes from a man aged 35-49 years who had recovered from COVID-19. This sequence joins TRBV11-2 and TRBJ1-6; 7 bases are shared with TRBD1. The sample consisted of PBMCs or T cells enriched from blood (not recorded which). The CDR3 loop is CASSSDRVSYNSPLHF. The CDR3 region has the DNA TGTGCCAGCAGTTCCGACAGGGTCTCCTATAATTCACCCCTCCACTTT.